Each of the 27 T cell receptor beta chains below was sequenced from the same sample in a study of T-cell reconstitution after alpha-beta-depleted transplantation in children. The TCRbeta library incorporated unique molecular identifiers. TCRdb itself ran the PCR reads through MiXCR, one entry per CDR3 protein. The sample shows 700,000 to 950,000 distinct CDR3 sequences, 16% of them seen only once. This sample comprised PBMCs, mostly from graft donor cells, obtained 360 days after TCRalphabeta/CD19-depleted stem cell transplant. The receptors here all came from a male patient between 5 and 17 years old who had a stem cell transplant for acute lymphoblastic leukemia, so the T cells may come from the graft donor.

The chain has TRBV5-1 and TRBJ2-7; D might be TRBD2 (5 bases). The germline V gene encodes CDR1 SGHRS and CDR2 YFSETQ. Trimming took 6 bases from V and 2 from J, leaving 12 bases between them. The length of the CDR3 is 13 residues. CDR3 sequence reads: CASMGDGTYEQYF. The CDR3 bases are TGCGCCAGCATGGGAGACGGCACCTACGAGCAGTACTTC.

The V call is TRBV7-3, the J call TRBJ2-3; D remains unclear. Germline loops: CDR1 SGHTA, CDR2 FQGTGA. V was clipped by 0 bases and J by 3 bases, with 10 bases between them. The CDR3 is made up of 15 amino acids. In DNA form, the CDR3 reads TGTGCCAGCAGCTTAACTCAGGTTGAGACAGATACGCAGTATTTT. This encodes CASSLTQVETDTQYF.

This clonotype was counted many times. V is TRBV12-3 or TRBV12-4 and J is TRBJ2-1, with 15 bases matching TRBD2. Unmatched junction bases numbered 17, after V lost 4 bases and J lost 7 bases. This CDR3 contains 20 residues. CDR3 loop: CASSWGRTSGRVLLLNEQFF. The CDR3 DNA reads TGTGCCAGCAGTTGGGGGCGGACTAGCGGGAGGGTCCTTCTCTTAAATGAGCAGTTCTTC.

The V gene is TRBV5-1, the J gene TRBJ1-1, with 9 bases that match TRBD1. In germline, CDR1 is SGHRS, CDR2 YFSETQ. The CDR3 spans 15 residues. Losses at the gene ends were 4 bases for V and 7 bases for J; bases not matched to a gene: 11. CDR3 amino acids: CASSDGTGLLIEAFF. Here the CDR3 DNA reads TGCGCCAGCAGCGACGGGACAGGGCTCCTCATTGAAGCTTTCTTT.

The rearrangement uses TRBV7-8 and TRBJ2-7; no definite D call. This CDR3 comprises 13 residues. The V end lost 2 bases, the J end lost 6 bases, and 11 bases lay between the germline ends. The germline gives CDR1 SGHVS, CDR2 FQNEAQ. The CDR3 loop reads CASSLSPDGEQYF. In nucleotides, the CDR3 is TGTGCCAGCAGCTTAAGTCCGGACGGCGAGCAGTACTTC.

The chain recombines TRBV12-3 or TRBV12-4 with TRBJ1-5; 11 bases align to TRBD1. V lost 6 bases and J lost 5; bases outside the gene matches: 6. The CDR3 length is 15 residues. CDR3 DNA: TGTGCCAGCAGACCCCCGGGACAGGGGGATCAGCCCCAGCATTTT. Translated, it gives CASRPPGQGDQPQHF.

This clonotype was seen repeatedly, ten times or more. The V gene is TRBV29-1, the J gene TRBJ2-1; D call uncertain. CDR1 is SQVTM, CDR2 ANQGSEA, per germline. V lost 0 bases, J lost 12 bases, and 12 bases lay in between. The CDR3 length is 12 residues. CDR3 region: CSVEEDLLTQFF. Written as DNA, the CDR3 is TGCAGCGTTGAAGAGGATCTGTTAACGCAGTTCTTC.

The chain carries TRBV4-1 and TRBJ2-7; TRBD1 might be the D (5 bases). V was shortened by 1 base and J by 2 bases, with 12 bases between the two germline ends. Looked up from germline, CDR1 is MGHRA and CDR2 is YSYEKL. The length of the CDR3 is 15 residues. The CDR3 sequence: CASSQGRRAPYEQYF. The CDR3 DNA follows: TGCGCCAGCAGCCAAGGTCGCAGGGCGCCCTACGAGCAGTACTTC.

This clonotype occurred a few times. This chain connects TRBV6-6 to TRBJ2-7; the D gene is possibly TRBD2 (6 bases). Germline-derived CDR1 and CDR2 are MNHNY and SVGAGI (reference sequence). Trimming pared 11 bases from V and 2 bases from J, leaving 16 bases between. CDR3 length: 13 residues. CDR3 in DNA: TGTGCCGGGGCGGGACCTCCGGCCTACGAGCAGTACTTC. It is translated as CAGAGPPAYEQYF.

This sequence joins TRBV10-3 and TRBJ2-3; 11 bases align to TRBD1. CDR3 length equals 18 residues. Trimming cost V 0 bases and J 1 base; bases outside gene matches: 6. Germline V lookup: CDR1 ENHRY, CDR2 SYGVKD. The CDR3 DNA reads TGTGCCATCAGTGAGTCGATTGGGACAGGGGGAGGCACAGATACGCAGTATTTT. This gives the protein CAISESIGTGGGTDTQYF.

This clonotype was recorded many times. The chain couples TRBV12-3 or TRBV12-4 to TRBJ1-3; TRBD1 might be the D (6 bases). The CDR3 is 15 residues long. Trimming removed 2 bases from V and 2 bases from J, with 10 bases in between. The CDR3 is CASSLRQGTGNTIYF. The CDR3 coding sequence is TGTGCCAGCAGTTTAAGGCAGGGGACTGGAAACACCATATATTTT.

This clonotype has at least ten counts. The J gene is TRBJ1-1, the V gene TRBV21-1. TRBV21-1 is a pseudogene locus. The CDR3 has 11 residues. The CDR3 nucleotides read TGTGCCAGCAGCCCCCAGGAAGAAGCTTTCTTT. Encoded protein: CASSPQEEAFF.

This clonotype was counted ten times or more. The chain has TRBV7-2 and TRBJ2-3, with 9 bases matching TRBD2. The CDR3 loop spans 15 amino acids. The V segment lost 4 bases and the J segment 3 bases; nucleotides outside the gene matches: 5. From germline, CDR1 is SGHTA and CDR2 FQGNSA. CDR3 coding DNA: TGTGCCAGCAGCTCCCCGGGACTAGCAACAGATACGCAGTATTTT. This gives the protein CASSSPGLATDTQYF.

Many counts were recorded for this clonotype. The chain joins TRBV10-1 to TRBJ2-5; 8 bases map to TRBD1. CDR3 length: 15 amino acids. From germline, CDR1 is WNHNN and CDR2 SYGVQD (reference sequence). J lost 2 bases, V lost 5 bases, and 7 bases had no gene match. The CDR3 spells CASSKGQGVQETQYF. The CDR3 DNA reads as TGCGCCAGCAGTAAAGGACAGGGAGTTCAAGAGACCCAGTACTTC.

The chain's CDR3 is CATSDKLAGDPHIGQYF. CDR3 coding DNA: TGTGCCACCAGTGATAAACTAGCGGGAGATCCCCATATAGGGCAGTATTTT. The chain recombines TRBV24-1 with TRBJ2-3; 11 bases align to TRBD2. V was pared by 3 bases and J by 11 bases, with 15 bases of the junction left unmatched. CDR1 and CDR2 (germline): KGHDR, SFDVKD. This CDR3 spans 17 amino acids.

V gene TRBV6-1 combines with J gene TRBJ2-1, with D possibly being TRBD1 (6 bases). This CDR3 is 16 amino acids long. Germline values: CDR1 MNHNS, CDR2 SASEGT. V was shortened by 2 bases and J by 8 bases, with 19 bases between the two germline ends. As DNA, the CDR3 is TGTGCCAGCAGTGAATGGGGGCGGGCGCAGTGGGATGAGCAGTTCTTC. It yields the protein CASSEWGRAQWDEQFF.

The chain combines TRBV5-6 with TRBJ2-7, with D perhaps matching TRBD1 (5 bases). Trimming removed 3 bases from V and 3 bases from J, with 13 bases in between. There are 14 residues in the CDR3. Germline CDR1 SGHDT, CDR2 YYEEEE. The CDR3 reads CASSSPTDNYEQYF. The CDR3 DNA reads TGTGCCAGCAGCTCCCCGACAGACAACTACGAGCAGTACTTC.

This clonotype came up a few times. This sequence joins TRBV24-1 and TRBJ1-1; possible D gene TRBD1, 6 bases. V was cut by 5 bases and J by 6 bases, with 15 bases left in between. The CDR3 runs 14 residues. The germline V gene has CDR1 KGHDR and CDR2 SFDVKD. The CDR3 loop is CATSGRGGSPEAFF. The DNA for the CDR3 is TGTGCCACCAGTGGGCGAGGGGGTTCCCCTGAAGCTTTCTTT.

This chain links TRBV3-1 with TRBJ1-1; TRBD1 agrees at 7 bases. CDR3 length: 14 residues. Germline CDR1 is LGHDT and CDR2 is YNNKEL (reference sequence). V was pared by 1 base and J by 7 bases, with 6 bases of the junction left unmatched. In DNA, the CDR3 is TGTGCCAGCAGCCAAGTAGGGACAGACCTTGAAGCTTTCTTT. Encoded protein: CASSQVGTDLEAFF.

This sequence joins TRBV5-1 and TRBJ2-3; 8 bases map to TRBD2. This CDR3 region has 16 residues. V shed 0 bases and J 4 bases; nucleotides not matched to a gene: 7. Per the germline V gene, CDR1 is SGHRS and CDR2 is YFSETQ. The CDR3 DNA reads TGCGCCAGCAGCTTGGCCGGGAGGGCCACCGCAGATACGCAGTATTTT. Translated: CASSLAGRATADTQYF.

This clonotype has only a few counts. CDR3 amino acids: CASSQGGREPQHF. The CDR3 nucleotides read TGCGCCAGCAGCCAAGGCGGCAGGGAGCCCCAGCATTTT. The chain employs TRBV4-1 and TRBJ1-5, with D tentatively TRBD1 (5 bases). The CDR3 consists of 13 residues. Between the trimmed V and J ends, which lost 1 base and 8 bases, there was a span of 9 bases. Looked up from germline, CDR1 is MGHRA and CDR2 is YSYEKL.

In this sample, this clonotype turned up many times. The chain has TRBV4-1 and TRBJ2-3; 8 positions agree with TRBD2. Per the germline V gene, CDR1 is MGHRA and CDR2 is YSYEKL. Trimming cost V 4 bases and J 6 bases; bases outside gene matches: 15. CDR3 size: 17 residues. The CDR3 loop is CASSPRENGRAGDTQYF. For the CDR3, the DNA is TGCGCCAGCAGCCCTCGCGAGAACGGGAGGGCCGGGGATACGCAGTATTTT.

This clonotype was counted between two and nine times. J is TRBJ2-1 and V is TRBV20-1; 10 nucleotides agree with TRBD2. V lost 3 bases and J lost 10; bases outside the gene matches: 3. The CDR3 is 12 residues long. CDR1 and CDR2 (germline): DFQATT, SNEGSKA (reference sequence). The CDR3 DNA reads TGCAGTGCTAGGGGGACTAGCGTAGAGCAGTTCTTC. Its protein product is CSARGTSVEQFF.

This clonotype occurred a few times. V usage is TRBV4-1 and J usage is TRBJ2-7, with D perhaps TRBD2 (5 bases). CDR1 is MGHRA, CDR2 YSYEKL, per germline. Trimming shortened V by 1 base and J by 3 bases, and 10 bases separated the two germline ends. CDR3 size: 14 residues. The DNA of the CDR3 is TGCGCCAGCAGCCAAGTTGAGGGTGTCTACGAGCAGTACTTC. Protein product: CASSQVEGVYEQYF.

This clonotype was recorded at least ten times. The chain has TRBV20-1 and TRBJ1-2; TRBD1 aligns across 9 bases. V gave up 3 bases and J gave up 1 base; unmatched junction bases: 3. Germline CDR1 DFQATT, CDR2 SNEGSKA (reference sequence). The CDR3 is 14 residues long. The DNA for the CDR3 is TGCAGTGCTAGCCGGGACAGGGTTAACTATGGCTACACCTTC. Protein sequence: CSASRDRVNYGYTF.

This clonotype was seen a handful of times. The rearrangement joins TRBV6-2 or TRBV6-3 to TRBJ1-5; D is possibly TRBD1 (5 bases). CDR3 size: 12 residues. V gave up 8 bases and J gave up 2 bases, with 7 bases separating them. CDR1 and CDR2 from the germline V gene are MNHEY and SVGEGT. The CDR3 DNA follows: TGTGCCAGCCGACAGCGCAATCAGCCCCAGCATTTT. Amino acid sequence: CASRQRNQPQHF.

This clonotype occurred a few times. V is TRBV9 and J is TRBJ1-6; D not certain. Per germline, CDR1 SGDLS and CDR2 YYNGEE. V was shortened by 0 bases and J by 10 bases, with 14 bases between the two germline ends. The CDR3 has 15 residues. CDR3 in amino acids: CASSVVPTGGSPLHF. In nucleotides, the CDR3 is TGTGCCAGCAGCGTAGTCCCCACGGGAGGCTCACCCCTCCACTTT.